These 21 T cell receptor beta chains originate from one sample sequenced in a study of T cell responses to AZD1222 COVID-19 vaccine. Sequencing used immunoSEQ multiplex PCR; TCRdb keeps in-frame clones, though not all of them. The repertoire holds some 130,000 clones, with about 89% as singletons. The sequencing here drew on peripheral blood, taken on day 0 of AZD1222 vaccination. The receptors here all came from an adult in good health.

V usage is TRBV7-9 and J usage is TRBJ2-2; D remains unclear. Germline V gives CDR1 SEHNR, CDR2 FQNEAQ (reference sequence). This CDR3 comprises 16 residues. V lost 5 bases, J lost 0 bases, and 13 bases lay in between. For the CDR3, the DNA is TGTGCCAGCAGCCGTCGTGGAGCTTCGAACACCGGGGAGCTGTTTTTT. Its protein is CASSRRGASNTGELFF.

The genes are TRBV11-2 and TRBJ2-3; D unclear. Germline loops: CDR1 SGHAT, CDR2 FQNNGV. The V end lost 2 bases, the J end lost 2 bases, and 2 bases lay between the germline ends. This CDR3 has 12 amino acids. This CDR3 reads CASSLYTDTQYF. The CDR3 DNA reads as TGTGCCAGCAGCTTATACACAGATACGCAGTATTTT. Using reference TRBV11-2 and TRBJ2-3 for the parts outside the CDR3, the full variable domain is EAGVAQSPRYKIIEKRQSVAFWCNPISGHATLYWYQQILGQGPKLLIQFQNNGVVDDSQLPKDRFSAERLKGVDSTLKIQPAKLEDSAVYLCASSLYTDTQYFGPGTRLTVL.

The chain combines TRBV9 with TRBJ1-6; D is perhaps TRBD1 (5 bases). The germline CDR1 and CDR2 sequences are SGDLS and YYNGEE. Trimming took off 5 bases at V and 8 bases at J, with 8 bases between the two ends. CDR3 length: 12 residues. CDR3 protein: CASREGDSPLHF. DNA of the CDR3: TGTGCCAGCAGGGAAGGGGATTCACCCCTCCACTTT.

V is TRBV19 and J is TRBJ2-1; 7 bases match TRBD1. Germline CDR1 is LNHDA and CDR2 is SQIVND (reference sequence). Trimming removed 10 bases from V and 5 bases from J; junction bases left unmatched: 11. The CDR3 loop spans 14 amino acids. CDR3 sequence reads: CATKTGTANNEQFF. CDR3 DNA: TGTGCCACCAAGACCGGGACAGCTAACAATGAGCAGTTCTTC.

V and J are TRBV4-1 and TRBJ1-2, with 8 bases lining up with TRBD1. The CDR3 has 15 amino acids. Germline CDR1 reads MGHRA; CDR2 reads YSYEKL. The V and J ends lost 5 bases and 4 bases, in that order; junction bases with no gene match: 9. The CDR3 reads CASSSEGDRPYGYTF. The CDR3 DNA follows: TGCGCCAGCAGCTCGGAGGGGGACAGGCCCTATGGCTACACCTTC.

The genes are TRBV6-5 and TRBJ2-7; 10 bases fit TRBD2. The ends lost 6 bases at V and 5 bases at J; junction bases unmatched: 4. This CDR3 is built from 13 residues. Germline-derived CDR1 and CDR2 are MNHEY and SVGAGI. The CDR3 nucleotides are TGTGCCAGCAGAGCTAGCGGGGGCCACGAGCAGTACTTC. Its protein product is CASRASGGHEQYF.

The rearrangement links TRBV5-6 to TRBJ2-6, with D maybe TRBD2 (6 bases). The V end was cut by 2 bases, the J end by 1 base, with 7 bases between. Germline CDR1 is SGHDT and CDR2 is YYEEEE. The CDR3 length is 15 residues. The CDR3 loop reads CASSFGRSGANVLTF. CDR3 in DNA: TGTGCCAGCAGCTTCGGGAGATCTGGGGCCAACGTCCTGACTTTC.

This sequence joins TRBV13 and TRBJ2-3; perhaps D is TRBD1 or TRBD2 (5 bases each). CDR3 length: 16 amino acids. Germline V gene sequence: CDR1 PRHDT, CDR2 FYEKMQ (reference sequence). Trimming shortened V by 5 bases and J by 1 base, and 16 bases separated the two germline ends. CDR3: CASSLRDPRGTDTQYF. The CDR3 bases are TGTGCCAGCAGCCTCCGGGACCCGAGGGGCACAGATACGCAGTATTTT.

V usage is TRBV2 and J usage is TRBJ1-1, with 7 bases aligning to TRBD1. Germline trimming cut 6 bases from V and 5 bases from J; bases unmatched to any gene: 12. Germline CDR1 is SNHLY and CDR2 is FYNNEI. This CDR3 spans 15 amino acids. The CDR3 sequence is CASRAGQRTGTEAFF. The CDR3 DNA is TGTGCCAGCAGGGCGGGACAGAGGACTGGAACTGAAGCTTTCTTT.

This sequence joins TRBV10-3 and TRBJ2-5; 9 bases are a match to TRBD1. CDR3 length: 14 residues. Germline lookup yields CDR1 ENHRY and CDR2 SYGVKD. V lost 3 bases to trimming and J lost 5 bases; unmatched junction nucleotides: 4. DNA of the CDR3: TGTGCCATCAGTGATAGACAGGGGGACGAGACCCAGTACTTC. As protein: CAISDRQGDETQYF.

J is TRBJ1-2 and V is TRBV5-1; the D is unclear. The CDR3 loop spans 15 amino acids. The V end lost 3 bases, the J end lost 4 bases, and 16 bases lay between the germline ends. Germline V gene sequence: CDR1 SGHRS, CDR2 YFSETQ. CDR3 residues: CASSSDGVLFYGYTF. DNA for the CDR3: TGCGCCAGCAGCTCTGACGGTGTGCTTTTCTATGGCTACACCTTC.

V is TRBV27 and J is TRBJ1-2; 8 positions agree with TRBD1. Losses at the gene ends were 6 bases for V and 6 bases for J; bases not matched to a gene: 12. The CDR3 is made up of 15 amino acids. Germline CDR1 reads MNHEY; CDR2 reads SMNVEV (reference sequence). CDR3 DNA sequence: TGTGCCAGCAGCCACACCCCAGGGGGCGCAAATGGCTACACCTTC. Translated: CASSHTPGGANGYTF.

The chain has TRBV7-9 and TRBJ2-6; D remains ambiguous. There are 18 residues in the CDR3. Trimming removed 2 bases at V and 1 base at J, with 15 bases between. The germline gives CDR1 SEHNR, CDR2 FQNEAQ (reference sequence). Here the CDR3 reads CASSLHFGVVSGANVLTF. For the CDR3, the DNA is TGTGCCAGCAGCTTACACTTTGGGGTAGTGTCTGGGGCCAACGTCCTGACTTTC.

The V call is TRBV28, the J call TRBJ1-4, with 8 nucleotides matching TRBD1. Germline assignment: CDR1 MDHEN and CDR2 SYDVKM. This CDR3 spans 16 amino acids. V was clipped by 4 bases and J by 3 bases; unmatched bases: 7. In DNA, the CDR3 is TGTGCCAGCAGTTCCCCGGGGGACAGGTCTAATGAAAAACTGTTTTTT. Translated, it gives CASSSPGDRSNEKLFF.

This rearrangement joins TRBV18 to TRBJ2-2; 9 positions agree with TRBD2. This CDR3 has 20 amino acids. J was trimmed by 0 bases and V by 3 bases; bases with no gene match: 14. The germline gives CDR1 KGHSH, CDR2 LQKENI. The CDR3 nucleotides are TGTGCCAGCTCACCCAGCGGGGGGCTCCCTCATCGCGCGAACACCGGGGAGCTGTTTTTT. Amino acid sequence: CASSPSGGLPHRANTGELFF.

The chain links TRBV28 to TRBJ1-2; 7 positions agree with TRBD1. The V gene end was trimmed by 3 bases and the J gene end by 5 bases; junction bases not matched to a gene: 3. The germline V gene encodes CDR1 MDHEN and CDR2 SYDVKM. The length of the CDR3 is 13 residues. The CDR3 sequence is CASSLGRGYGYTF. The CDR3 coding sequence is TGTGCCAGCAGTTTGGGCAGGGGGTATGGCTACACCTTC.

This clone turned up a few times. CDR3 nucleotide sequence: TGTGCCAGCAGCCAGAGGCCTTCTTACGAGCAGTACTTC. It codes for CASSQRPSYEQYF. The rearrangement links TRBV27 to TRBJ2-7; D uncertain. V lost 6 bases and J lost 4, with 13 bases in between. This CDR3 is built from 13 residues. CDR1 and CDR2 from the germline V gene are MNHEY and SMNVEV (reference sequence).

The V gene is TRBV28, the J gene TRBJ1-1; D gene uncertain. CDR3 length: 15 residues. The germline V gene has CDR1 MDHEN and CDR2 SYDVKM. The V and J ends lost 5 bases and 5 bases respectively, with 18 bases between them. As DNA, the CDR3 is TGTGCCAGCAGTCAGACCCATCCCGGAGAAACTGAAGCTTTCTTT. Translation gives CASSQTHPGETEAFF.

This chain joins TRBV19 and TRBJ1-1; D unclear. This CDR3 spans 14 amino acids. Germline values: CDR1 LNHDA, CDR2 SQIVND (reference sequence). V was shortened by 5 bases and J by 5 bases, with 15 bases between the two germline ends. In DNA form, the CDR3 reads TGTGCCAGTAGTGATAGGACTGCTGAAACTGAAGCTTTCTTT. This encodes CASSDRTAETEAFF.

This clone was counted between two and nine times. V usage is TRBV6-2 or TRBV6-3 and J usage is TRBJ2-7; no reliable D call. CDR1 MNHEY and CDR2 SVGEGT come from the germline V gene. The CDR3 contains 13 residues. Between the trimmed V and J ends, which lost 2 bases and 3 bases, there was a span of 8 bases. The CDR3 is CASSYGVSYEQYF. The CDR3 DNA sequence: TGTGCCAGCAGTTACGGGGTGAGCTACGAGCAGTACTTC.

This clone was recorded once. This chain links TRBV18 with TRBJ1-4; D unclear. Germline V gene lookup returns CDR1 KGHSH and CDR2 LQKENI. V was pared by 0 bases and J by 0 bases, with 5 bases between. This CDR3 contains 15 residues. This chain's CDR3 is CASSPPGATNEKLFF. CDR3 DNA sequence: TGTGCCAGCTCACCACCTGGGGCAACTAATGAAAAACTGTTTTTT.